One sample yielded the 6 T cell receptor beta chains listed below, sequenced in a study of CD8 T cells in ankylosing spondylitis. TCRdb recomputed calls from the 5' RACE reads with MiXCR, one row per CDR3 protein. The top ten hold roughly 0.99% of the sample, which has some 340,000 distinct CDR3 sequences, 14% to 15% seen once. Sample: blood, either unsorted or a sorted T cell fraction (not recorded which). Receptors were obtained from a male donor with ankylosing spondylitis or in good health (not recorded which).

Here the CDR3 reads CASGTRGTYEQYF. The CDR3 DNA follows: TGCGCCAGCGGGACTAGAGGAACCTACGAGCAGTACTTC. The V and J genes are TRBV5-1 and TRBJ2-7; 8 nucleotides line up with TRBD2. The ends lost 7 bases at V and 2 bases at J; junction bases unmatched: 5. CDR1 is SGHRS, CDR2 YFSETQ, per germline. The CDR3 totals 13 residues.

The sample holds a few counts of this clonotype. The rearrangement uses TRBV5-1 and TRBJ1-1; a weak D match, TRBD1 (5 bases). Germline values: CDR1 SGHRS, CDR2 YFSETQ. V lost 4 bases to trimming and J lost 0 bases, with 13 bases between them. The CDR3 spans 15 residues. CDR3 coding DNA: TGCGCCAGCAGCCAACGAGACAGCCTGAACACTGAAGCTTTCTTT. Protein sequence: CASSQRDSLNTEAFF.

This clonotype was seen more than once but under ten times. The rearrangement joins TRBV20-1 to TRBJ2-5; D is possibly TRBD2 (5 bases). Germline assignment: CDR1 DFQATT and CDR2 SNEGSKA (reference sequence). Deletions cut 2 bases from V and 2 bases from J, with 18 bases between. This CDR3 has 16 residues. The CDR3 spells CSARSEIFGGQETQYF. Written as DNA, the CDR3 is TGCAGTGCTAGAAGTGAAATATTTGGCGGGCAAGAGACCCAGTACTTC.

This clonotype was recorded a few times. The chain joins TRBV29-1 to TRBJ1-2; weak D call: TRBD1 (5 bases). This CDR3 region has 11 residues. V was cut by 7 bases and J by 6 bases, with 12 bases left in between. The germline CDR1 and CDR2 sequences are SQVTM and ANQGSEA. In DNA, the CDR3 is TGCAGCGACGGACATAGCGATGGCTACACCTTC. This gives the protein CSDGHSDGYTF.

This clonotype was observed a few times. The V and J genes are TRBV14 and TRBJ2-2; TRBD2 agrees at 8 bases. CDR3 size: 18 residues. Germline V CDR1 and CDR2: SGHDN, FVKESK. V shed 3 bases and J 2 bases; nucleotides not matched to a gene: 11. CDR3 DNA sequence: TGTGCCAGCAGCCACCGAGCGGGAGCGGGCCCCAACACCGGGGAGCTGTTTTTT. It specifies CASSHRAGAGPNTGELFF.

This clonotype occurred a few times. This sequence joins TRBV24-1 and TRBJ2-2; tentative D call: TRBD2 (5 bases). Germline V gives CDR1 KGHDR, CDR2 SFDVKD. This CDR3 is 13 amino acids long. Deletions cut 11 bases from V and 4 bases from J, with 13 bases between. The CDR3 region is CASQNRGTGELFF. The CDR3 nucleotides read TGTGCCAGTCAAAACCGGGGCACCGGGGAGCTGTTTTTT.